Shown below are 14 T cell receptor beta chains from a single sample sequenced in a study of CXCR3-negative and CXCR3-positive naive CD8 T cells. Libraries were UMI-labeled 5' RACE TRB cDNA. Reprocessing the 5' RACE reads, TCRdb reports a single entry for every CDR3 protein and omits DNA. The sample table includes around 60,000 distinct CDR3 sequences. Study-wide results and caveats: For CXCR3-positive naive cells, TRB CDR3s were more hydrophobic than those of CXCR3-negative naive cells.

For these receptors, no antigen is known. Material for sequencing was naive CXCR3+ CD8+ T cells from blood. As to subset: CD45RO-CCR7+CD27+CD95- naive CD8+ T cells expressing CXCR3 (TNR3+). These receptors all stem from a human donor in good health. Some clones in this sample may be carry-over from other donors' samples.

The chain carries TRBV21-1 and TRBJ1-5; TCRdb gives TRBD1 as the D gene, but with no DNA this cannot be confirmed. TRBV21-1 is a recognized pseudogene. The CDR3 consists of 18 residues. CDR3 amino acids: CASSKGRVGRGPRQPQHF.

This chain connects TRBV6-5 to TRBJ2-7; TCRdb reports TRBD1, a call that lacks DNA to check it against. There are 14 residues in the CDR3. The germline gives CDR1 MNHEY, CDR2 SVGAGI. The CDR3 protein is CASSLGDSAYEQYF.

The chain combines TRBV10-1 with TRBJ2-7; lacking DNA, the TRBD1 call made by TCRdb goes unchecked. There are 14 residues in the CDR3. Germline V lookup: CDR1 WNHNN, CDR2 SYGVQD (reference sequence). The chain's CDR3 is CASSEDSGGYEQYF.

The V gene is TRBV6-6, the J gene TRBJ2-7. The CDR3 is 13 amino acids. Germline values: CDR1 MNHNY, CDR2 SVGAGI (reference sequence). CDR3 amino acids: CASSYSSSYEQYF.

This chain uses TRBV7-9 with TRBJ1-1; with no DNA, the TCRdb D assignment of TRBD1 cannot be verified. This CDR3 spans 16 amino acids. Germline CDR1 reads SEHNR; CDR2 reads FQNEAQ (reference sequence). The CDR3 protein is CASSPPLRGANTEAFF.

The genes are TRBV12-3 or TRBV12-4 and TRBJ1-2. The CDR3 is 15 amino acids. CDR3: CASSLTGTGPFRYTF.

The CDR3 region is CASSQAQTNTEAFF. The V call is TRBV4-1, the J call TRBJ1-1. The V gene's germline CDR1 is MGHRA and CDR2 YSYEKL. The CDR3 extends over 14 amino acids.

V usage is TRBV14 and J usage is TRBJ2-1; TCRdb's D call, TRBD2, is unchecked because there is no DNA. The CDR3 length is 12 residues. Germline V gene lookup returns CDR1 SGHDN and CDR2 FVKESK. CDR3 protein: CASSQDPREQFF.

The genes are TRBV3-1 and TRBJ2-1; there is no DNA to check the TCRdb D call of TRBD1. The CDR3 length is 16 residues. Per germline, CDR1 LGHDT and CDR2 YNNKEL (reference sequence). This CDR3 is CASDPDRDSPSHEQFF.

The chain has TRBV25-1 and TRBJ1-1. CDR1 MGHDK and CDR2 SYGVNS come from the germline V gene. The CDR3 sequence is 13 residues long. CDR3 residues: CASNLGPETEAFF.

This CDR3 reads CASSWDQGGRTDTQYF. The chain links TRBV10-2 to TRBJ2-3; TCRdb's D gene call, TRBD1, goes unchecked for lack of DNA. CDR1 WSHSY and CDR2 SAAADI come from the germline V gene. The CDR3 length is 16 residues.

The rearrangement joins TRBV12-3 or TRBV12-4 to TRBJ2-5; the TCRdb D gene call, TRBD1, has no DNA to confirm it. This CDR3 has 17 amino acids. CDR3 sequence reads: CASSLMGQGIPQETQYF.

This chain connects TRBV5-6 to TRBJ2-7; TCRdb gives TRBD2 as the D gene, but with no DNA this cannot be confirmed. CDR1 SGHDT and CDR2 YYEEEE come from the germline V gene. This CDR3 is built from 13 residues. This CDR3 is CASSFGGAREQYF.

The CDR3 sequence is CSARGGIAKNIQYF. The chain carries TRBV20-1 and TRBJ2-4; as DNA is missing, the TRBD1 call by TCRdb cannot be tested. CDR3 length: 14 amino acids. Germline-derived CDR1 and CDR2 are DFQATT and SNEGSKA (reference sequence).